This T cell receptor (beta chain) was observed in a study of CXCR3 chemokines and chemotherapy response in bladder cancer. A note on this clonotype: A far larger clone is one nucleotide away, so this likely arose from a read error.

TCRdb called the PCR reads again in MiXCR, with one record for every CDR3 protein. In the table there are about 2,000 distinct CDR3 sequences, approximately 15% of which are singletons. The germline CDR1 and CDR2 sequences are SGHTA and FQGTGA. The CDR3 length is 20 residues. Trimming took 5 bases from V and 1 from J; bases not matched to a gene: 15. V and J are TRBV7-3 and TRBJ2-3, with TRBD2 matching over 13 bases. Sample acquisition took place from a patient whose treatment included neoadjuvant chemotherapy. This sequence originates from a human donor with bladder cancer that responded to neoadjuvant chemotherapy. CDR3 nucleotide sequence: TGTGCCAGCAGCGCCCCGACTAGCGGGAGGCATCCCACTGGCACAGATACGCAGTATTTT. This sequence encodes CASSAPTSGRHPTGTDTQYF.